This T cell receptor (beta chain) is from a study of PD-1 blockade in mismatch repair-deficient tumors. Study-level points and caveats: Tumor-resident clones, often absent from pretreatment blood, expanded after pembrolizumab and then contracted.

About this clone: Its antigen remains unknown.

The V end was cut by 2 bases, the J end by 0 bases, with 10 bases between. This CDR3 has 15 amino acids. Germline lookup yields CDR1 SNHLY and CDR2 FYNNEI. TCRdb's copy holds only in-frame clones and misses some; the assay was immunoSEQ multiplex PCR. In the table there are about 84,000 clones, about 85% of which are singletons. A few pembrolizumab responders had their TCRs sequenced. This TCR came from an adult with mismatch repair-deficient cancer. This chain connects TRBV2 to TRBJ1-1, with D hard to call. The source material was peripheral blood, sampled 12 weeks after starting pembrolizumab. In nucleotides, the CDR3 is TGTGCCAGCAGTGAATTTGGCAACATGAACACTGAAGCTTTCTTT. Its translation: CASSEFGNMNTEAFF. The complete variable domain, with remaining parts taken from reference TRBV2 and TRBJ1-1, reads EPEVTQTPSHQVTQMGQEVILRCVPISNHLYFYWYRQILGQKVEFLVSFYNNEISEKSEIFDDQFSVERPDGSNFTLKIRSTKLEDSAMYFCASSEFGNMNTEAFFGQGTRLTVV.